One sample yielded the 31 T cell receptor beta chains listed below, sequenced in a study of glioma-infiltrating T cells after dendritic cell vaccination listed by TCRdb under 2016. Library preparation was by the immunoSEQ multiplex PCR assay. The source is immuneACCESS, and TCRdb retained only in-frame sequences with V and J called. Part of the clones is not carried over; for the studies checked, unresolved V genes explain less than half of this, and the remainder is unexplained. The sample profile shows 110,000 or so clones; nearly 90% of them were found once. The ten largest clones capture approximately 3% of the sample. The time point label, as the study defines it: after dendritic cell vaccination, including at tumor progression/relapse. The sample was blood, taken after dendritic cell vaccination. These receptors originate from a human donor with glioblastoma.

V is TRBV30 and J is TRBJ1-2; tentatively, D is TRBD1 (5 bases). The CDR3 contains 15 residues. The V and J ends lost 0 bases and 8 bases respectively, with 19 bases between them. The germline V gene encodes CDR1 GTSNPN and CDR2 SVGIG (reference sequence). The CDR3 nucleotides read TGTGCCTGGAGTGTCCTCGCAGGGTCCATGGGAGGCTACACCTTC. Translated: CAWSVLAGSMGGYTF.

The chain joins TRBV7-6 to TRBJ2-3; D unresolved. The CDR3 runs to 12 residues. CDR1 and CDR2 from the germline V gene are SGHVS and FNYEAQ. V lost 5 bases, J lost 4 bases, and 7 bases lay in between. DNA for the CDR3: TGTGCCAGCAGCCGGAGTGCAGATACGCAGTATTTT. It encodes CASSRSADTQYF.

The chain has TRBV6-1 and TRBJ1-3; D remains unclear. The CDR3 extends over 12 amino acids. Trimming shortened V by 6 bases and J by 6 bases, and 9 bases separated the two germline ends. The germline CDR1 and CDR2 sequences are MNHNS and SASEGT. CDR3 residues: CASRVAVNTIYF. For the CDR3, the DNA is TGTGCCAGCAGAGTGGCGGTAAACACCATATATTTT.

This clone was found once. The chain is built from TRBV11-2 and TRBJ1-3; maybe TRBD1 (6 bases). V dropped 5 bases and J dropped 2 bases, with 16 bases sitting between them. CDR3 length: 16 amino acids. Germline V lookup: CDR1 SGHAT, CDR2 FQNNGV. CDR3 sequence (DNA): TGTGCCAGCAGCCAGGGGCGTCAGGGGCCTGGAAACACCATATATTTT. It codes for CASSQGRQGPGNTIYF.

This chain joins TRBV19 and TRBJ2-7; 8 positions agree with TRBD1. Losses at the gene ends were 3 bases for V and 7 bases for J; bases not matched to a gene: 11. Germline V lookup: CDR1 LNHDA, CDR2 SQIVND (reference sequence). This CDR3 is 15 amino acids long. CDR3 amino acids: CASSIGTGDLGEQYF. The CDR3 DNA follows: TGTGCCAGTAGTATTGGGACAGGCGACCTAGGAGAGCAGTACTTC.

The chain joins TRBV7-3 to TRBJ2-7; a possible D gene is TRBD2 (6 bases). Germline values: CDR1 SGHTA, CDR2 FQGTGA. This CDR3 is 15 amino acids long. Trimming removed 1 base at V and 4 bases at J, with 14 bases between. The CDR3 loop reads CASSLSGGQAYEQYF. The CDR3 nucleotides are TGTGCCAGCAGCTTAAGTGGAGGGCAAGCGTACGAGCAGTACTTC.

This chain connects TRBV6-6 to TRBJ1-1, with D hard to call. Germline V gene sequence: CDR1 MNHNY, CDR2 SVGAGI (reference sequence). The CDR3 loop spans 13 amino acids. Between the trimmed V and J ends, which lost 6 bases and 1 base, there was a span of 9 bases. The CDR3 DNA is TGTGCCAGCAGCAAGACAAGGAACACTGAAGCTTTCTTT. Amino acid sequence: CASSKTRNTEAFF.

V and J are TRBV29-1 and TRBJ1-1; 10 nucleotides line up with TRBD1. The V segment lost 0 bases and the J segment 3 bases; nucleotides outside the gene matches: 4. The CDR3 consists of 15 residues. Germline-derived CDR1 and CDR2 are SQVTM and ANQGSEA. The CDR3 loop reads CSVEDRTGGDTEAFF. Written as DNA, the CDR3 is TGCAGCGTTGAAGACCGGACAGGGGGGGACACTGAAGCTTTCTTT.

Points on this clone: The germline gene is not matched at one end of the junction; a read error may be the cause. Other DNA sequences in this sample translate to the same CDR3. V and J are TRBV18 and TRBJ1-6; unclear D gene. CDR1 and CDR2 from the germline V gene are KGHSH and LQKENI. The CDR3 is 15 amino acids. The DNA for the CDR3 is TGTGCCAGCTCACCGGAGGGCTCCTATAATTCCCCCCTCCACTTT. Translated, it gives CASSPEGSYNSPLHF.

The rearrangement links TRBV6-1 to TRBJ1-4; D is ambiguous. This CDR3 has 14 amino acids. CDR1 and CDR2 (germline): MNHNS, SASEGT. Deletions cut 5 bases from V and 3 bases from J, with 10 bases between. The CDR3 is CASSSTRSNEKLFF. In nucleotides, the CDR3 is TGTGCCAGCAGTTCGACACGGTCTAATGAAAAACTGTTTTTT.

J is TRBJ2-7 and V is TRBV18; TRBD1 aligns across 8 bases. CDR3 length: 14 amino acids. V was pared by 6 bases and J by 5 bases, with 9 bases of the junction left unmatched. Per the germline V gene, CDR1 is KGHSH and CDR2 is LQKENI. Here the CDR3 reads CASSQDREWDEQYF. CDR3 coding DNA: TGTGCCAGCTCCCAGGACAGGGAATGGGACGAGCAGTACTTC. The variable domain in full, with the rest retrieved from reference TRBV18 and TRBJ2-7, is NAGVMQNPRHLVRRRGQEARLRCSPMKGHSHVYWYRQLPEEGLKFMVYLQKENIIDESGMPKERFSAEFPKEGPSILRIQQVVRGDSAAYFCASSQDREWDEQYFGPGTRLTVT.

The J gene is TRBJ2-7, the V gene TRBV28, with a weak D call TRBD2 (5 bases). The germline V and J ends were trimmed by 5 bases and 2 bases, with 19 bases remaining between them. This CDR3 has 16 residues. The germline CDR1 and CDR2 sequences are MDHEN and SYDVKM. The CDR3 sequence: CASSTRGASLTYEQYF. The CDR3 coding sequence is TGTGCCAGCAGTACTCGAGGAGCTAGCTTAACCTACGAGCAGTACTTC. Full variable domain (remainder filled in from reference TRBV28 and TRBJ2-7): DVKVTQSSRYLVKRTGEKVFLECVQDMDHENMFWYRQDPGLGLRLIYFSYDVKMKEKGDIPEGYSVSREKKERFSLILESASTNQTSMYLCASSTRGASLTYEQYFGPGTRLTVT.

The chain joins TRBV2 to TRBJ1-2; 8 nucleotides align to TRBD1. The J segment lost 8 bases and the V segment lost 2 bases, leaving 4 bases of the junction unmatched. Germline CDR1 is SNHLY and CDR2 is FYNNEI. CDR3 size: 13 residues. For the CDR3, the DNA is TGTGCCAGCAGTGAAAACAGGGGGGACGGCTACACCTTC. This codes for CASSENRGDGYTF.

The J gene is TRBJ2-5, the V gene TRBV5-1; 12 positions match TRBD1. The CDR3 has 14 amino acids. CDR1 and CDR2 from the germline V gene are SGHRS and YFSETQ. V shed 4 bases and J 5 bases; nucleotides not matched to a gene: 3. The CDR3 DNA reads TGCGCCAGCAGCACGGGACAGGGGGCGGAGACCCAGTACTTC. This sequence encodes CASSTGQGAETQYF.

This sequence joins TRBV30 and TRBJ2-1, with a weak D call TRBD2 (5 bases). Per germline, CDR1 GTSNPN and CDR2 SVGIG (reference sequence). Trimming stripped 0 bases from V and 8 bases from J, with 8 bases between. This CDR3 has 12 residues. CDR3 residues: CAWSVRGDEQFF. In nucleotides, the CDR3 is TGTGCCTGGAGTGTACGGGGTGATGAGCAGTTCTTC.

The J gene is TRBJ2-5, the V gene TRBV18; tentatively, D is TRBD1 (7 bases). Germline CDR1 and CDR2: KGHSH and LQKENI. V was clipped by 3 bases and J by 5 bases, with 16 bases between them. CDR3 length equals 15 residues. The CDR3 DNA reads as TGTGCCAGCTCACCGCGGGACAGTCGGACCGAGACCCAGTACTTC. Translating gives CASSPRDSRTETQYF.

The rearrangement uses TRBV6-5 and TRBJ1-1; D ambiguous. Germline V gene data show CDR1 as MNHEY and CDR2 as SVGAGI. The length of the CDR3 is 11 residues. The V end lost 8 bases, the J end lost 7 bases, and 11 bases lay between the germline ends. DNA of the CDR3: TGTGCCAGCCGGCGGGGATTTGAAGCTTTCTTT. Translated: CASRRGFEAFF.

The CDR3 DNA sequence: TGTGCCAGCAGTTTATCTGACAGTCTAGAAGCTTTCTTT. This gives the protein CASSLSDSLEAFF. The J gene is TRBJ1-1, the V gene TRBV28; perhaps TRBD1 as D (5 bases). V dropped 1 base and J dropped 8 bases, with 11 bases sitting between them. Germline V gene sequence: CDR1 MDHEN, CDR2 SYDVKM. The CDR3 sequence is 13 residues long.

The chain is built from TRBV10-3 and TRBJ1-1, with a weak D call TRBD1 (6 bases). The V end was cut by 2 bases, the J end by 0 bases, with 7 bases between. Germline assignment: CDR1 ENHRY and CDR2 SYGVKD. The CDR3 contains 14 residues. In DNA form, the CDR3 reads TGTGCCATCAGTGAGGCAGGGGTGAACACTGAAGCTTTCTTT. Amino acids: CAISEAGVNTEAFF.

V is TRBV5-1 and J is TRBJ1-2; TRBD1 agrees at 7 bases. Germline loops: CDR1 SGHRS, CDR2 YFSETQ. J gave up 0 bases and V 3 bases, and 5 bases lay outside the gene matches. The CDR3 has 15 amino acids. The CDR3 sequence is CASSSRQGPNYGYTF. The CDR3 DNA sequence: TGCGCCAGCAGCTCTCGACAGGGCCCTAACTATGGCTACACCTTC.

The V gene is TRBV6-1, the J gene TRBJ1-2; 7 bases are shared with TRBD1. J was trimmed by 10 bases and V by 7 bases; bases with no gene match: 6. The CDR3 contains 11 residues. Germline lookup yields CDR1 MNHNS and CDR2 SASEGT. CDR3 sequence reads: CASTQGQNYTF. The CDR3 DNA is TGTGCCAGCACCCAGGGACAGAACTACACCTTC.

A single count supports this clone. The chain employs TRBV5-1 and TRBJ2-1; D is undetermined. Germline V gene lookup returns CDR1 SGHRS and CDR2 YFSETQ. Trimming removed 0 bases from V and 4 bases from J, with 5 bases in between. The CDR3 spans 13 residues. DNA for the CDR3: TGCGCCAGCAGCTTGGCCGTGTACAATGAGCAGTTCTTC. It encodes CASSLAVYNEQFF.

The genes are TRBV21-1 and TRBJ1-1; TRBD1 is taken as the D call from the table, unchecked against the DNA. TRBV21-1 is a pseudogene. This CDR3 spans 12 amino acids. CDR3 amino acids: CASSQGGTEAFF. The CDR3 region has the DNA TGTGCCAGCAGCCAGGGGGGCACTGAAGCTTTCTTT.

This clone was counted once. The chain has TRBV9 and TRBJ2-7, with D perhaps TRBD2 (5 bases). The CDR3 loop spans 16 amino acids. CDR1 and CDR2 from the germline V gene are SGDLS and YYNGEE. The germline V and J ends were trimmed by 0 bases and 4 bases, with 17 bases remaining between them. For the CDR3, the DNA is TGTGCCAGCAGCGTAGCTGAGGCCGGTTGGACTTACGAGCAGTACTTC. Protein product: CASSVAEAGWTYEQYF.

The CDR3 coding sequence is TGTGCCACCAGAAAATGGGCGGGAGGATCAGATACGCAGTATTTT. This encodes CATRKWAGGSDTQYF. V is TRBV28 and J is TRBJ2-3, with 8 bases lining up with TRBD2. The CDR3 runs 15 residues. Per the germline V gene, CDR1 is MDHEN and CDR2 is SYDVKM. J lost 4 bases, V lost 10 bases, and 13 bases had no gene match.

This chain's CDR3 is CASSPERMNEQFF. The CDR3 nucleotides are TGTGCCAGCAGCCCCGAGAGGATGAATGAGCAGTTCTTC. This chain links TRBV13 with TRBJ2-1; D is ambiguous. The CDR3 totals 13 residues. Trimming removed 5 bases at V and 7 bases at J, with 12 bases between. From germline, CDR1 is PRHDT and CDR2 FYEKMQ (reference sequence).

The chain uses TRBV7-9 and TRBJ1-1; D is possibly TRBD1 (5 bases). Germline CDR1 SEHNR, CDR2 FQNEAQ (reference sequence). V lost 4 bases, J lost 7 bases, and 13 bases lay in between. The CDR3 contains 13 residues. CDR3 bases: TGTGCCAGCAGCTCCAGCGGGACCGGTGAAGCTTTCTTT. It translates to CASSSSGTGEAFF.

This clone came up a few times. The chain recombines TRBV10-3 with TRBJ1-1; possible D gene TRBD1, 5 bases. With 3 bases removed from V and 1 base from J, the gap between germline ends came to 9 bases. Germline V gene lookup returns CDR1 ENHRY and CDR2 SYGVKD. The CDR3 is 14 amino acids. The chain's CDR3 is CAISEGQGNTEAFF. The CDR3 bases are TGTGCCATCAGTGAAGGGCAGGGGAACACTGAAGCTTTCTTT.

Only a few counts were recorded for this clone. The CDR3, as DNA: TGTGCCAGCAGTTATTACCCGGATCAGCCCCAGCATTTT. Encoded protein: CASSYYPDQPQHF. V gene TRBV6-6 combines with J gene TRBJ1-5; D remains unclear. Trimming stripped 3 bases from V and 5 bases from J, with 8 bases between. Germline values: CDR1 MNHNY, CDR2 SVGAGI (reference sequence). The CDR3 contains 13 residues.

This clone showed up just once. This CDR3 is CASSAAGTSGYNEQFF. The CDR3, as DNA: TGCGCCAGCAGCGCCGCCGGGACTAGCGGTTACAATGAGCAGTTCTTC. The chain couples TRBV5-1 to TRBJ2-1; TRBD2 aligns across 11 bases. The CDR3 covers 16 residues. Per the germline V gene, CDR1 is SGHRS and CDR2 is YFSETQ. V was pared by 4 bases and J by 4 bases, with 7 bases of the junction left unmatched. Looking up the rest from reference TRBV5-1 and TRBJ2-1 gives the full variable domain: KAGVTQTPRYLIKTRGQQVTLSCSPISGHRSVSWYQQTPGQGLQFLFEYFSETQRNKGNFPGRFSGRQFSNSRSEMNVSTLELGDSALYLCASSAAGTSGYNEQFFGPGTRLTVL.

Only a few counts were recorded for this clone. The CDR3 protein is CASSVLAGVGELFF. The CDR3 DNA reads as TGTGCCAGCAGTGTACTAGCGGGAGTCGGGGAGCTGTTTTTT. The chain uses TRBV6-1 and TRBJ2-2; 11 nucleotides align to TRBD2. This CDR3 spans 14 amino acids. Germline CDR1 and CDR2: MNHNS and SASEGT. Trimming cost V 4 bases and J 7 bases; bases outside gene matches: 2.